The 25 T cell receptor beta chains in this list originate from one sample, sequenced in a study of Graves' ophthalmopathy and Graves' hyperthyroidism. TCR beta CDR3 amplification used RNA transcripts. An opening RT-PCR round employed HTBI primers and preceded a second-round multiplex PCR. Via MiXCR, TCRdb re-called the multiplex PCR reads, giving one row per CDR3 protein. The sample holds hundreds of thousands of distinct CDR3 sequences, about 24% seen once. Sample: peripheral blood. The receptors stem from a woman aged 18-29 years with stable Graves' hyperthyroidism. Some clones in this sample may be carry-over from other donors' samples.

This clonotype was observed a single time. J is TRBJ2-5 and V is TRBV20-1; no reliable D call. Germline CDR1 is DFQATT and CDR2 is SNEGSKA (reference sequence). CDR3 length: 13 amino acids. The CDR3 nucleotides read TGCAGGCCAGTTCAAGGGCTTCAGGAGACCCAGTACTTC. It codes for CRPVQGLQETQYF.

Ten or more counts support this clonotype. J is TRBJ1-6 and V is TRBV28; 8 bases map to TRBD1. V lost 1 base to trimming and J lost 11 bases; unmatched junction nucleotides: 7. Germline CDR1 and CDR2: MDHEN and SYDVKM. CDR3 length: 15 amino acids. The CDR3 sequence is CASSLSPGQGPPLHF. The DNA of the CDR3 is TGTGCCAGCAGTTTATCTCCCGGACAGGGACCACCCCTCCACTTT.

The V and J genes are TRBV5-1 and TRBJ1-1, with 10 bases that match TRBD1. The CDR3 totals 15 residues. With 2 bases clipped from V and 2 bases from J, the junction kept 3 bases outside the gene matches. Germline CDR1 reads SGHRS; CDR2 reads YFSETQ. This chain's CDR3 is CASSFSTGGNTEAFF. Written as DNA, the CDR3 is TGCGCCAGCAGCTTTTCGACAGGGGGCAACACTGAAGCTTTCTTT.

This clonotype was detected ten times or more. This rearrangement joins TRBV3-1 to TRBJ1-1, with 11 nucleotides matching TRBD1. The CDR3 has 14 residues. V dropped 8 bases and J dropped 5; count of bases not matched to a gene: 7. Germline V gene data show CDR1 as LGHDT and CDR2 as YNNKEL (reference sequence). This chain's CDR3 is CASRTGGGRTEAFF. CDR3 bases: TGTGCCAGCCGGACAGGGGGCGGTAGGACTGAAGCTTTCTTT.

V gene TRBV9 combines with J gene TRBJ2-5, with D perhaps being TRBD1 or TRBD2 (6 bases each). The CDR3 sequence is 15 residues long. V lost 3 bases and J lost 2, with 14 bases in between. CDR1 is SGDLS and CDR2 is YYNGEE in the germline V gene. DNA of the CDR3: TGTGCCAGCAGCGAGGAGAAGGGGGGTCAAGAGACCCAGTACTTC. Protein: CASSEEKGGQETQYF.

CDR3 nucleotides: TGCGCCAGCAGCCAAGGACAGGGCCGTGGTCAGCCCCAGCATTTT. It specifies CASSQGQGRGQPQHF. This sequence joins TRBV4-1 and TRBJ1-5, with 7 bases matching TRBD1. The CDR3 sequence is 15 residues long. The J segment lost 6 bases and the V segment lost 1 base, leaving 6 bases of the junction unmatched. Germline loops: CDR1 MGHRA, CDR2 YSYEKL.

A word on this clonotype: One junction end disagrees with the germline gene, perhaps due to a read error. This sequence joins TRBV6-1 and TRBJ2-7, with D maybe TRBD1 (6 bases). The germline V gene has CDR1 MNHNS and CDR2 SASEGT. The CDR3 runs to 14 residues. CDR3 loop: CVSSDRTFTYEQYF. Here the CDR3 DNA reads TGTGTCAGCTCAGACAGGACCTTCACCTACGAGCAGTACTTC.

This clonotype was seen many times. CDR3 sequence reads: CASSFRYSANTGELFF. As DNA, the CDR3 is TGTGCCAGCAGTTTTCGTTACAGCGCGAACACCGGGGAGCTGTTTTTT. The chain combines TRBV28 with TRBJ2-2; D gene unclear. CDR3 length: 16 residues. Trimming took 3 bases from V and 0 from J, leaving 11 bases between them. CDR1 is MDHEN and CDR2 is SYDVKM in the germline V gene.

This clonotype came up many times. The gene calls are TRBV30 and TRBJ2-7; D unresolved. Trimming stripped 0 bases from V and 3 bases from J, with 9 bases between. This CDR3 contains 13 residues. Germline lookup yields CDR1 GTSNPN and CDR2 SVGIG (reference sequence). DNA of the CDR3: TGTGCCTGGAGTGTACCCAGTAGCTACGAGCAGTACTTC. Amino acid sequence: CAWSVPSSYEQYF.

This clonotype was counted between two and nine times. The chain combines TRBV30 with TRBJ1-2; D is unresolved. Between the trimmed V and J ends, which lost 6 bases and 2 bases, there was a span of 7 bases. CDR1 and CDR2 from the germline V gene are GTSNPN and SVGIG (reference sequence). This CDR3 region has 11 residues. CDR3 coding DNA: TGTGCCTGTCGGGAAAACTATGGCTACACCTTC. This codes for CACRENYGYTF.

This clonotype occurred many times. The chain links TRBV6-1 to TRBJ2-7; 7 bases align to TRBD2. The CDR3 has 15 amino acids. Germline V CDR1 and CDR2: MNHNS, SASEGT. Trimming removed 6 bases from V and 2 bases from J; junction bases left unmatched: 10. The CDR3 loop reads CASRTGGLPPYEQYF. In DNA form, the CDR3 reads TGTGCCAGCAGAACCGGGGGACTACCCCCCTACGAGCAGTACTTC.

This chain connects TRBV12-3 or TRBV12-4 to TRBJ1-2, with D possibly matching TRBD1 (6 bases). This CDR3 region has 13 residues. Trimming removed 4 bases from V and 7 bases from J, with 13 bases in between. The CDR3 here is CASSSSGVGGYTF. The DNA for the CDR3 is TGTGCCAGCAGTTCGTCAGGGGTGGGTGGCTACACCTTC.

This chain uses TRBV14 with TRBJ1-2; D may be TRBD1 (6 bases). The V gene's germline CDR1 is SGHDN and CDR2 FVKESK. Trimming cost V 2 bases and J 3 bases, with 19 bases left between them. This CDR3 comprises 17 residues. For the CDR3, the DNA is TGTGCCAGCAGCCAAATGGGCATCTCTAGGGGGGACTATGGCTACACCTTC. It translates to CASSQMGISRGDYGYTF. The entire variable domain, with the rest obtained from reference TRBV14 and TRBJ1-2, is as follows: EAGVTQFPSHSVIEKGQTVTLRCDPISGHDNLYWYRRVMGKEIKFLLHFVKESKQDESGMPNNRFLAERTGGTYSTLKVQPAELEDSGVYFCASSQMGISRGDYGYTFGSGTRLTVV.

In this sample, this clonotype turned up once. The J gene is TRBJ1-2, the V gene TRBV27, with TRBD1 matching over 12 bases. This CDR3 has 15 amino acids. After removal of 0 bases from V and 7 bases from J, the junction contained 3 bases not matched to a gene. Germline V lookup: CDR1 MNHEY, CDR2 SMNVEV (reference sequence). The CDR3 bases are TGTGCCAGCAGTTTATCAGGGACAGGGGGCACTGGCTACACCTTC. It specifies CASSLSGTGGTGYTF.

This chain links TRBV5-1 with TRBJ1-1; the D gene is possibly TRBD1 (6 bases). Trimming took 3 bases from V and 2 from J, leaving 17 bases between them. Germline CDR1 reads SGHRS; CDR2 reads YFSETQ. The CDR3 is 16 residues long. The CDR3, as DNA: TGCGCCAGCAGCTGGGGGGGGGCGCGGGGAAACACTGAAGCTTTCTTT. This codes for CASSWGGARGNTEAFF.

This clonotype was seen a handful of times. The chain uses TRBV20-1 and TRBJ2-7; D is uncertain. The germline V gene encodes CDR1 DFQATT and CDR2 SNEGSKA (reference sequence). This CDR3 has 13 residues. Trimming took off 1 base at V and 5 bases at J, with 12 bases between the two ends. For the CDR3, the DNA is TGCAGTGCTAGAGGAGGCGCCCGGGACGAGCAGTACTTC. Translated: CSARGGARDEQYF.

In this sample, this clonotype turned up a few times. The chain is built from TRBV3-1 and TRBJ2-4; D is possibly TRBD2 (5 bases). Trimming removed 2 bases from V and 0 bases from J, with 11 bases in between. Germline CDR1 reads LGHDT; CDR2 reads YNNKEL (reference sequence). CDR3 length equals 16 residues. CDR3 nucleotides: TGTGCCAGCAGCCAACCAGCGGAACTAGCCAAAAACATTCAGTACTTC. Amino acid sequence: CASSQPAELAKNIQYF.

Ten or more counts support this clonotype. The rearrangement links TRBV27 to TRBJ1-3; 7 nucleotides align to TRBD1. Germline trimming cut 5 bases from V and 0 bases from J; bases unmatched to any gene: 4. CDR3 length equals 15 residues. Per the germline V gene, CDR1 is MNHEY and CDR2 is SMNVEV (reference sequence). DNA of the CDR3: TGTGCCAGCAGTCGGGACAGCGACTCTGGAAACACCATATATTTT. Encoded protein: CASSRDSDSGNTIYF.

V usage is TRBV28 and J usage is TRBJ2-7; D is possibly TRBD1 or TRBD2 (5 bases each). The CDR3 loop spans 15 amino acids. Between the trimmed V and J ends, which lost 5 bases and 1 base, there was a span of 15 bases. Germline V gives CDR1 MDHEN, CDR2 SYDVKM. The CDR3, as DNA: TGTGCCAGCAGTGTTGGGACCGCTACTTCCTACGAGCAGTACTTC. Protein: CASSVGTATSYEQYF.

This clonotype showed up many times. The gene calls are TRBV20-1 and TRBJ2-4; the match to TRBD2 covers 7 bases. Trimming cost V 7 bases and J 0 bases; bases outside gene matches: 3. CDR1 and CDR2 from the germline V gene are DFQATT and SNEGSKA (reference sequence). This CDR3 contains 13 residues. Here the CDR3 reads CSGGGIAKNIQYF. CDR3 sequence (DNA): TGCAGTGGGGGGGGGATAGCCAAAAACATTCAGTACTTC.

This clonotype was counted ten times or more. The chain joins TRBV2 to TRBJ1-5; 10 bases agree with TRBD1. The CDR3 is 15 amino acids. Germline V gene lookup returns CDR1 SNHLY and CDR2 FYNNEI. Trimming at V came to 10 bases and at J to 2 bases, leaving 8 bases not matched to a gene. This CDR3 is CAKSTGGRGNQPQHF. For the CDR3, the DNA is TGTGCCAAATCGACAGGGGGCCGAGGCAATCAGCCCCAGCATTTT.

This clonotype was counted between two and nine times. V is TRBV27 and J is TRBJ2-7; D may correspond to TRBD1 or TRBD2 (7 bases each). Germline V lookup: CDR1 MNHEY, CDR2 SMNVEV (reference sequence). The CDR3 sequence is 15 residues long. Trimming removed 3 bases at V and 0 bases at J, with 12 bases between. The CDR3 coding sequence is TGTGCCAGCAGTTTCCAGGGGGGGTTCTCCTACGAGCAGTACTTC. It translates to CASSFQGGFSYEQYF.

The rearrangement joins TRBV4-3 to TRBJ2-7; tentatively, D is TRBD2 (6 bases). V lost 4 bases, J lost 6 bases, and 25 bases lay in between. The CDR3 is 17 residues long. In germline, CDR1 is LGHNA, CDR2 YSLEER. CDR3 protein: CASSRGAGRHLSPEQYF. The CDR3 region has the DNA TGCGCCAGCAGCCGCGGGGCCGGCAGGCACCTATCTCCCGAGCAGTACTTC.

At least ten counts were recorded for this clonotype. This chain connects TRBV6-1 to TRBJ2-7, with TRBD2 identical over 14 bases. Germline V lookup: CDR1 MNHNS, CDR2 SASEGT. The CDR3 totals 16 residues. Trimming cost V 6 bases and J 3 bases; bases outside gene matches: 7. In DNA form, the CDR3 reads TGTGCCAGCAGGAAGGGGACTAGCGGGAGCCTCTACGAGCAGTACTTC. Its protein product is CASRKGTSGSLYEQYF.

This clonotype was recorded at least ten times. This chain joins TRBV10-3 and TRBJ1-5; 7 bases are a match to TRBD1. Germline trimming cut 5 bases from V and 0 bases from J; bases unmatched to any gene: 16. The CDR3 runs to 19 residues. The germline gives CDR1 ENHRY, CDR2 SYGVKD. The CDR3 nucleotides are TGTGCCATCAGTCAGGCGGACAGGCCGCCGATTCATAGCAATCAGCCCCAGCATTTT. Translating gives CAISQADRPPIHSNQPQHF.